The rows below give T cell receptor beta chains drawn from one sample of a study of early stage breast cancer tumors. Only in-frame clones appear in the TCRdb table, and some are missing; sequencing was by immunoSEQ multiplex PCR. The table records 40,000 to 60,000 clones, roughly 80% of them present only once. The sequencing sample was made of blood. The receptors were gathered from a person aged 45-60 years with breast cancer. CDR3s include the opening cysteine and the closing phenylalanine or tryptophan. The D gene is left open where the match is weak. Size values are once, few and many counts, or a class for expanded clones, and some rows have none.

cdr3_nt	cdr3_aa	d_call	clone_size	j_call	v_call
TGTGCCAGCAGCTTACGGACTAGCGGGAGGGTTGTCGACGAGCAGTACTTC	CASSLRTSGRVVDEQYF	TRBD2	NA	TRBJ2-7	TRBV7-3
TGTGCCAGCAGCCAGACAGGGGATAACTACAATGAGCAGTTCTTC	CASSQTGDNYNEQFF	TRBD1	NA	TRBJ2-1	TRBV5-5
TGTGCCAGCAGTCCGTTGGGCACCATATATTTT	CASSPLGTIYF	NA	NA	TRBJ1-3	TRBV27
TGTGCCAGTTGTCGGGATTTTGGTGAAAAACTGTTTTTT	CASCRDFGEKLFF	NA	few	TRBJ1-4	TRBV6-6
TGTGCCAGCAGCACGCGTAAAACAGGGAACACTGAAGCTTTCTTT	CASSTRKTGNTEAFF	NA	few	TRBJ1-1	TRBV11-2
TGTGCCAGCAGTTACTCGTTCTATTCGGACGAGCAGTACTTC	CASSYSFYSDEQYF	NA	NA	TRBJ2-7	TRBV6-6
TGTGCCAGCAGCCGAGGGGTAGCAAGGGTCAATGAGCAGTTCTTC	CASSRGVARVNEQFF	NA	NA	TRBJ2-1	TRBV11-2
TGTGCCAGCAGCCGCCTTGCGGGCACAGATACGCAGTATTTT	CASSRLAGTDTQYF	NA	once	TRBJ2-3	TRBV7-2
TGCGCCAGCAGTGAGGGGACTAGCGGGAGTAATGAGCAGTTCTTC	CASSEGTSGSNEQFF	TRBD2	NA	TRBJ2-1	TRBV10-1
TGTGCCAGCAGCTTCACGACAGGGGGGGCCTACGAGCAGTACTTC	CASSFTTGGAYEQYF	TRBD1	NA	TRBJ2-7	TRBV7-2
TGTGCCAGCAGCTCCCGACTAGCGGGGGGGCAGACAGATACGCAGTATTTT	CASSSRLAGGQTDTQYF	TRBD2	NA	TRBJ2-3	TRBV7-9
TGTGCCTGGAGTCCTCTTGGGGCCTACAACGGGGTCAATGAGCAGTTCTTC	CAWSPLGAYNGVNEQFF	NA	NA	TRBJ2-1	TRBV30
TGTGCCAGCAGTGAAGGGGATTTCTTTAATGAAAAACTGTTTTTT	CASSEGDFFNEKLFF	NA	once	TRBJ1-4	TRBV6-1
TGTGCCAGCAGCCCGACCTTCACTGAAGCTTTCTTT	CASSPTFTEAFF	NA	NA	TRBJ1-1	TRBV11-2
TGTGCCAGCAGCTCCGGGGGCCGGGGAGATACGCAGTATTTT	CASSSGGRGDTQYF	NA	NA	TRBJ2-3	TRBV5-4
TGTGCCAGTAGAAGCGGACAGGAGGGCTCCGAGACCCAGTACTTC	CASRSGQEGSETQYF	NA	NA	TRBJ2-5	TRBV19
TGTGCCACCAGCAGAGATCGGGGGCTCTACGAGCAGTACTTC	CATSRDRGLYEQYF	NA	NA	TRBJ2-7	TRBV15
TGTGCGGGAGGGGCGAAGCGGGGGGTGGATACGCAGTATTTT	CAGGAKRGVDTQYF	TRBD2	NA	TRBJ2-3	TRBV30
TGTGCCAGCAGCCCTAGAGAGGGGGCGCCTGGAAACACCATATATTTT	CASSPREGAPGNTIYF	TRBD1	NA	TRBJ1-3	TRBV5-4
TGTGCCAGCAGCCCCCCTTTACGCGTAGCGGGGGGGAGGGAGACCCAGTACTTC	CASSPPLRVAGGRETQYF	TRBD2	NA	TRBJ2-5	TRBV7-8
TGTGCCAGCAGCTTAACGGGGGGGCGCCAGTTCTTC	CASSLTGGRQFF	TRBD2	NA	TRBJ2-1	TRBV11-3
TGTGCCAGCAGTCCCGTCGGGGCGGTGGACATTCAGTACTTC	CASSPVGAVDIQYF	NA	NA	TRBJ2-4	TRBV6-5
TGTGCCAGCAGTTTGCCCCCCATTTGGGCCCCCAAAAACATTCAGTACTTC	CASSLPPIWAPKNIQYF	NA	NA	TRBJ2-4	TRBV28
TGTGCCAGCAAGGACCGGGCCCGTCGTGAAGCTTTCTTT	CASKDRARREAFF	NA	NA	TRBJ1-1	TRBV28
TGTGCCACTTCGACAAGCGGGAGAGGGGCAGATACGCAGTATTTT	CATSTSGRGADTQYF	TRBD2	once	TRBJ2-3	TRBV9
TGCGCCAGCCTTCCGGCAGGACGTCTCAGGGGGAGTACTGAAGCTTTCTTT	CASLPAGRLRGSTEAFF	TRBD1	few	TRBJ1-1	TRBV4-1
TGCAGCGTTGGGGTGACAGGAGACACCGGGGAGCTGTTTTTT	CSVGVTGDTGELFF	NA	NA	TRBJ2-2	TRBV29-1
TGTGCCAGCAGACTCACGCATGGGGCTGGGAGTACGAATGAGCAGTTCTTC	CASRLTHGAGSTNEQFF	NA	NA	TRBJ2-1	TRBV11-2
TGTGCCAGCAGCGTAGCTACCCAGCGGCTAACAGATACGCAGTATTTT	CASSVATQRLTDTQYF	NA	NA	TRBJ2-3	TRBV9
TGTGCCAGCAGTTACTCGAGTACACACGGGGGTGGCTACACCTTC	CASSYSSTHGGGYTF	NA	few	TRBJ1-2	TRBV6-5
TGCAGCGTTGGGACAGGGTTGAATCAGCCCCAGCATTTT	CSVGTGLNQPQHF	TRBD1	NA	TRBJ1-5	TRBV29-1
TGTGCCAGCAGCCGGGGACAGACCACAGATACGCAGTATTTT	CASSRGQTTDTQYF	TRBD1	NA	TRBJ2-3	TRBV7-3
TGTGCCACCCGTAGGGGGGACACTGAAGCTTTCTTT	CATRRGDTEAFF	NA	NA	TRBJ1-1	TRBV7-2
TGTGCCAGTATGGCCCAGGACACAGATACGCAGTATTTT	CASMAQDTDTQYF	NA	NA	TRBJ2-3	TRBV19
TGTGCCAGCTCACCCCCGAGAGGAGGTTCACCCCTCCACTTT	CASSPPRGGSPLHF	NA	few	TRBJ1-6	TRBV18
TGTGCCAGCAGTGAATCTCGACCGGGACAGGGTACGACCGGGGAGCTGTTTTTT	CASSESRPGQGTTGELFF	TRBD1	NA	TRBJ2-2	TRBV6-1
TGTGCCAGCAGCCAAGATATGCAGGACAATGAGCAGTTCTTC	CASSQDMQDNEQFF	NA	NA	TRBJ2-1	TRBV4-2
TGTGCCAGCAGCTTGGGGGCACAGGGCACTGAAGCTTTCTTT	CASSLGAQGTEAFF	NA	NA	TRBJ1-1	TRBV5-4
TGTGCCAGCTCACCAGGGTTATATAGGGGACTTGACTATGGCTACACCTTC	CASSPGLYRGLDYGYTF	NA	NA	TRBJ1-2	TRBV18
TGTGCCATCAGCGATCAAATAGACAGGGCAAACTATGGCTACACCTTC	CAISDQIDRANYGYTF	TRBD1	NA	TRBJ1-2	TRBV10-3
TGTGCTACCGGACAGGGGATAGATACGCAATATTTT	CATGQGIDTQYF	TRBD1	NA	TRBJ2-3	TRBV27
TGTGCCACTTCAGACCGATCAACCACCGGGGAGCTGTTTTTT	CATSDRSTTGELFF	NA	NA	TRBJ2-2	TRBV19
TGTGCCAGCAGAGATTGGGACACCGGGGAGCTGTTTTTT	CASRDWDTGELFF	NA	once	TRBJ2-2	TRBV25-1
TGTGCCAGCAGCGTAGGGACTAGCGGAGGCCCTAGGACAGATACGCAGTATTTT	CASSVGTSGGPRTDTQYF	TRBD2	once	TRBJ2-3	TRBV9
TGCGCCAGCAGCTGGGGGGGAGGGACAGCCACAGATACGCAGTATTTT	CASSWGGGTATDTQYF	NA	NA	TRBJ2-3	TRBV5-1
TGTGCCATCAGTGAGTCGGACTACACCGGGGAGCTGTTTTTT	CAISESDYTGELFF	NA	NA	TRBJ2-2	TRBV10-3
TGTGCCAGTAGTATAGAGGGCGGGCCTTACAATGAGCAGTTCTTC	CASSIEGGPYNEQFF	NA	once	TRBJ2-1	TRBV19
TGTGCCATCAGTCGACAGGGAGACGCTAACTATGGCTACACCTTC	CAISRQGDANYGYTF	TRBD1	few	TRBJ1-2	TRBV10-3
TGTGCCAGTAGTAACCGGGGGGCCAGCACAGATACGCAGTATTTT	CASSNRGASTDTQYF	NA	NA	TRBJ2-3	TRBV19